The rows below give T cell receptor beta chains drawn from one sample of a study of cytomegalovirus exposure and HLA in healthy donors. Produced via immunoSEQ multiplex PCR; TCRdb's table is partial and in-frame only. The sample has some 100,000 clones, around 76% seen once; the top ten hold 4%. Sample: PBMCs. The receptors were gathered from a woman in her fifties or sixties in good health and CMV-seropositive. The CDR3 runs from the conserved cysteine through the conserved F or W. Each record gives: V gene, D gene, clone size, J gene, CDR3 DNA, CDR3 protein. A D gene is named only where the DNA matches it firmly. Size is omitted from some rows. Given values are once, few, many or a class for expanded clones.

>TRBV15|TRBD1|once|TRBJ2-7
TGTGCCACCAGCAGAGAGGGACAGACCTACGAGCAGTACTTC
CATSREGQTYEQYF
>TRBV18|TRBD2|.|TRBJ2-3
TGTGCCAGCTCACCACGGGCTAGCGGGGTCTCTAGCACAGATACGCAGTATTTT
CASSPRASGVSSTDTQYF
>TRBV6-1|TRBD1|once|TRBJ2-7
TGTGCCAGCAAAACTTCCAGGGGGCAGCGCGAGCAGTACTTC
CASKTSRGQREQYF
>TRBV7-9|.|once|TRBJ2-7
TGTGCCAGCAGCCCGGGGAACTACGAGCAGTACTTC
CASSPGNYEQYF
>TRBV19|.|.|TRBJ2-1
TGTGCCAGTAGTCTCGCTAGGAGCTCCTACAATGAGCAGTTCTTC
CASSLARSSYNEQFF
>TRBV10-3|.|once|TRBJ1-3
TGTGCCATCAGTGAGCAGGCACAGGGAACTGGAAACACCATATATTTT
CAISEQAQGTGNTIYF
>TRBV29-1|.|.|TRBJ1-5
TGCAGCGTTGCGGCAGGGCCTAGCAATCAGCCCCAGCATTTT
CSVAAGPSNQPQHF
>TRBV11-2|.|.|TRBJ1-3
TGTGCCAGTGCGATTCTCTCTGGAAACACCATATATTTT
CASAILSGNTIYF
>TRBV7-9|.|.|TRBJ2-7
TGTGCCAGCAGCCAGCGAGGGTCTGCCTTAAGGACCTACGAGCAGTACTTC
CASSQRGSALRTYEQYF
>TRBV7-2|TRBD1|.|TRBJ1-3
TGTGCCAGCAGCCCCTCGACAGGGACCACCATATATTTT
CASSPSTGTTIYF
>TRBV29-1|TRBD2|.|TRBJ2-1
TGCAGCCTCCTAAGTGCTAGCGGGGGGGGGAATGAGCAGTTCTTC
CSLLSASGGGNEQFF
>TRBV2|.|.|TRBJ1-1
TGTGCCAGCAGTGAGAATACAGGTGGCACTGAAGCTTTCTTT
CASSENTGGTEAFF
>TRBV9|.|few|TRBJ1-2
TGTGCCAGCGGCGCCGGGGCGGGGGGGGTCGGGGGCTACACCTTC
CASGAGAGGVGGYTF
>TRBV18|TRBD1|.|TRBJ2-3
TGTGCCAGCTCACCGACAGGGTCGTATACGCAGTATTTT
CASSPTGSYTQYF
>TRBV10-3|TRBD1|.|TRBJ2-7
TGTGCCATCAGTGAGCTTCCCAGCCAGGGGGCTTACGAGCAGTACTTC
CAISELPSQGAYEQYF
>TRBV19|TRBD1|.|TRBJ1-2
TGTGCCAGTAGTACCAGATTCGCCCGGGACAGAAACTATGGCTACGCCTTC
CASSTRFARDRNYGYAF
>TRBV9|TRBD1|once|TRBJ2-5
TGTGCCAGCAGCATTACAGCCGGGACAGGGTCAGGGACCCAGTACTTC
CASSITAGTGSGTQYF
>TRBV19|TRBD1|few|TRBJ1-5
TGTGCCAGTAGTACTCTGACAGGGGATGGGAATCAGCCCCAGCATTTT
CASSTLTGDGNQPQHF
>TRBV9|TRBD2|.|TRBJ2-2
TGTGCCAGCAGCGTAGAGGCGGGAGGGCCGAACACCGGGGAGCTGTTTTTT
CASSVEAGGPNTGELFF
>TRBV13|.|.|TRBJ2-3
TGTGCCAGCAGCCTACCTGGAGATACGCAGTATTTT
CASSLPGDTQYF
>TRBV7-9|TRBD1|.|TRBJ2-7
TGTGCCAGCACCAAGGGACAGGAAATCTACGAGCAGTACTTC
CASTKGQEIYEQYF
>TRBV10-3|.|.|TRBJ2-7
TGTGCCACGGGGGAGGGGGGAGGCCCCTACGAGCAGTACTTC
CATGEGGGPYEQYF
>TRBV5-1|.|.|TRBJ2-5
TGCGCCAGCAGCTTGTCCGGGTGGGAGGAGACCCAGTACTTC
CASSLSGWEETQYF
>TRBV10-3|.|.|TRBJ1-5
TGTGCCATCAGGTGGGGGGGAGGGCGAGATCAGCCCCAGCATTTT
CAIRWGGGRDQPQHF
>TRBV30|.|.|TRBJ2-7
TGTGCCTGGAGTGTACAAGGGGGTTGGCAGCAGTACTTC
CAWSVQGGWQQYF